This T cell receptor beta chain comes out of a study of T cell repertoires in cytomegalovirus infection (dated by TCRdb to the late 2010s). General notes on the study: Recently identified HLA-C-restricted CMV epitopes, whose presentation resists viral immunomodulation, were targeted by peptide stimulations together with well-studied HLA-B-restricted epitopes. Because public TCR beta signatures pointed to carriage of CMV infection together with the matching HLA type, the HLA type of each donor mattered for the analysis.

The treatment or condition label corresponds to: in vitro stimulation with specific CMV peptide epitopes to enrich CMV-specific T cells. Points the paper makes about the study in general: The ex vivo response was dominated by HLA-C-restricted CMV-specific TCR beta clonotypes, which also provided the single most frequent clonotype in two of eight donors. In both this cohort and an independent roughly 360-donor cohort, the cumulative frequency of public TCR beta family members distinguished carriers of CMV infection plus the relevant HLA type.

About this clonotype: Its antigen specificity is not known. No qualities accompany the bases; no much larger clone lies one base away.

TCRdb lists the instrument as Illumina HiSeq 1500. TCRdb passed the public sequencing reads through fastp at Q25 and MiXCR, retaining productive beta sequences. Each entry is one CDR3 protein sequence, shown with its most common DNA and genes. This sample is represented by hundreds of thousands of distinct CDR3 sequences; roughly 30% of them were singletons. 15% to 20% of the sample comes from the top ten. The CDR3 contains 17 residues, cysteine and phenylalanine counted. Solely the CDR3 DNA is kept, with 51 bases framed from the first base. The CDR1 and CDR2 encoded by the germline V gene are MGHRA and YSYEKL. V lost 0 bases and J lost 2 bases; the stretch between them is 17 bases long.

In this chain, TRBV4-1 is recombined with TRBJ2-7; the D gene is perhaps TRBD1, from 6 matching bases. Sequencing was performed on cultured PBMCs, taken from culture after CMV antigen stimulation. The TCR comes from a human donor in good health (CMV status not recorded). Some clones in this sample may be carry-over from other donors' samples. The base sequence is TGCGCCAGCAGCCAAGATACGGGATGGGACATCGCCTACGAGCAGTACTTC. Translated, this gives CASSQDTGWDIAYEQYF.